This T cell receptor (beta chain) was recorded in a study of tumor and adjacent non-tumor tissue in lung cancer. The overall study: Patients comprised 12 adenocarcinoma, a couple of squamous cell carcinoma and 1 small cell lung cancer.

Trimming shortened V by 6 bases and J by 7 bases, and 18 bases separated the two germline ends. CDR3 length: 14 residues. TCRbeta libraries were built with three rounds of nested PCR, modified from ARM-PCR. TCRdb re-derived calls from the multiplex PCR reads in MiXCR, one entry per CDR3 protein. The table has over 100,000 distinct CDR3 sequences, 60% to 80% seen once. No cell sorting was done before RNA was extracted from the tissue. The count of this clonotype is one. A much larger clone differs by one base, so this may be a read error. The rearrangement joins TRBV12-3 or TRBV12-4 to TRBJ1-2; maybe TRBD1 (5 bases). This receptor was identified in a woman aged 55-69 years with non-small cell lung cancer. The material sequenced was lung tumor tissue. CDR3 DNA: TGTGCCAGCAGCCTCGTGGGGCCCGGCTTTGGCTACACCTTC. As protein: CASSLVGPGFGYTF.